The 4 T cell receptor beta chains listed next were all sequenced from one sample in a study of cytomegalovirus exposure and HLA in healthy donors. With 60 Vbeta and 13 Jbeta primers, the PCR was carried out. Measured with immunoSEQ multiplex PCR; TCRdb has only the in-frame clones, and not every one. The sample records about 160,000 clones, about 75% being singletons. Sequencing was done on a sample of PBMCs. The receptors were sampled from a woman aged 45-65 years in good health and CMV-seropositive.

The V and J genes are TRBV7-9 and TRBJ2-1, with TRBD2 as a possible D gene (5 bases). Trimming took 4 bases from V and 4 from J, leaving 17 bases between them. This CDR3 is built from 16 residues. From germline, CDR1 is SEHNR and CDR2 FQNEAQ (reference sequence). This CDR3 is CASSSPFDGEYNEQFF. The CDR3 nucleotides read TGTGCCAGCAGCTCGCCCTTCGATGGGGAGTACAATGAGCAGTTCTTC.

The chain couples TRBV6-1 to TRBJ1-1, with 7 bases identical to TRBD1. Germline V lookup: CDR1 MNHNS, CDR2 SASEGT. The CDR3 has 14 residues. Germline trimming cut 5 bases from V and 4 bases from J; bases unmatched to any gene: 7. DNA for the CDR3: TGTGCCAGCAGTAAGGACAGGTCTTCCACTGAAGCTTTCTTT. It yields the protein CASSKDRSSTEAFF.

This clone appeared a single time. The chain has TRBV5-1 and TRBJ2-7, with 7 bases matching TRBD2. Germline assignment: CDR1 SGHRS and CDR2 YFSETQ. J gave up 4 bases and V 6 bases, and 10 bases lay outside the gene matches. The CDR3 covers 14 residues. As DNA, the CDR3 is TGCGCCAGCACCGTGGGGGGGATCGGGTACGAGCAGTACTTC. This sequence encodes CASTVGGIGYEQYF. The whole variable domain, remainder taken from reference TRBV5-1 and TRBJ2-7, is KAGVTQTPRYLIKTRGQQVTLSCSPISGHRSVSWYQQTPGQGLQFLFEYFSETQRNKGNFPGRFSGRQFSNSRSEMNVSTLELGDSALYLCASTVGGIGYEQYFGPGTRLTVT.

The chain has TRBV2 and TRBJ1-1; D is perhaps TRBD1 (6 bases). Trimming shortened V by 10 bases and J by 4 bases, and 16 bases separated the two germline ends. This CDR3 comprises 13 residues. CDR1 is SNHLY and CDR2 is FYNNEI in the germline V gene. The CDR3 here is CANTLDSFTEAFF. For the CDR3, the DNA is TGTGCCAACACCCTGGACAGTTTCACTGAAGCTTTCTTT.